The present TCR beta chain was sequenced within a study of PD-L1 blockade in urothelial cancer. With V trimmed by 2 bases and J by 4 bases, 9 bases remained unmatched. The length of the CDR3 is 16 residues. Germline V CDR1 and CDR2: MNHEY, SVGAGI. This table comes from immunoSEQ multiplex PCR, and its TCRdb copy is limited to in-frame clones, with some not included. The sample includes tens of thousands of clones, more than 70% of them seen just once. Patients had urothelial carcinoma that was locally advanced or metastatic. The sequence came from a man in his fifties or sixties with urothelial cancer. The source was PBMCs, collected around atezolizumab (anti-PD-L1) treatment. The gene calls are TRBV6-5 and TRBJ1-2, with 8 bases that match TRBD1. The CDR3 region is CASSYRGSTGAYGYTF. The CDR3 nucleotides are TGTGCCAGCAGTTACCGGGGATCGACAGGGGCCTATGGCTACACCTTC.